This paragraph reports one TCR beta chain. The data are from a study of blood T cell repertoires in COVID-19. Original methodology: Nucleated cell number was recorded as an estimate derived from reference gene primer amplification. Assay used: immunoSEQ multiplex PCR; TCRdb lists only in-frame clones, some missing. V, J and clone size are taken as reported in that table, and D and trimming were inferred from the DNA itself. The sample yields 150,000 or so clones, under 95% seen once. The ends were cut back, 1 base at V and 6 bases at J, with 15 bases in the middle. CDR3 length: 15 residues. Germline loops: CDR1 LNHDA, CDR2 SQIVND (reference sequence).

The receptor was derived from a man in his fifties or sixties with acute or convalescent COVID-19. The chain has TRBV19 and TRBJ1-1; D may be TRBD1 (5 bases). The source material was peripheral blood. CDR3 bases: TGTGCCAGTAGTATAGGCCGTGGGGACTTCTCTGAAGCTTTCTTT. This translates into CASSIGRGDFSEAFF. Complete variable domain (other parts from reference TRBV19 and TRBJ1-1): DGGITQSPKYLFRKEGQNVTLSCEQNLNHDAMYWYRQDPGQGLRLIYYSQIVNDFQKGDIAEGYSVSREKKESFPLTVTSAQKNPTAFYLCASSIGRGDFSEAFFGQGTRLTVV.